The 32 T cell receptor beta chains presented below share a single source sample, sequenced in a study of blood T cell repertoires in COVID-19. Produced via immunoSEQ multiplex PCR; TCRdb's table is partial and in-frame only. Here the sample spans 330,000 or so clones, roughly 89% being singletons. The specimen was peripheral blood. Receptors originate from a man aged 30-40 years with COVID-19, enrolled during active disease.

The chain couples TRBV29-1 to TRBJ2-7; 8 bases line up with TRBD2. With V trimmed by 3 bases and J by 5 bases, 3 bases remained unmatched. Germline-derived CDR1 and CDR2 are SQVTM and ANQGSEA. This CDR3 has 12 amino acids. CDR3 nucleotide sequence: TGCAGCGTTGACCGGGGGGGACACGAGCAGTACTTC. Translating gives CSVDRGGHEQYF.

The V call is TRBV6-6, the J call TRBJ1-1; D gene unclear. There are 14 residues in the CDR3. The germline gives CDR1 MNHNY, CDR2 SVGAGI (reference sequence). Trimming left V 4 bases short and J 6 bases short, with 15 bases between. CDR3 sequence: CASSSIQRSAEAFF. The DNA for the CDR3 is TGTGCCAGCAGTTCTATTCAAAGAAGCGCTGAAGCTTTCTTT.

This chain links TRBV11-2 with TRBJ1-1; a possible D gene is TRBD1 (5 bases). The germline gives CDR1 SGHAT, CDR2 FQNNGV. The CDR3 spans 14 residues. Trimming removed 5 bases at V and 0 bases at J, with 10 bases between. The CDR3 bases are TGTGCCAGCAGCGAAAGGGGAATGAACACTGAAGCTTTCTTT. The encoded protein is CASSERGMNTEAFF.

The chain is built from TRBV7-9 and TRBJ2-2; D is perhaps TRBD1 (5 bases). The CDR3 sequence is 17 residues long. Trimming left V 8 bases short and J 0 bases short, with 19 bases between. The germline CDR1 and CDR2 sequences are SEHNR and FQNEAQ (reference sequence). The CDR3 coding sequence is TGTGCCAGCCTCCTGGTAGGGGAACCGACGAACACCGGGGAGCTGTTTTTT. Amino acid sequence: CASLLVGEPTNTGELFF.

The chain employs TRBV28 and TRBJ1-2; 10 positions match TRBD1. V was clipped by 5 bases and J by 8 bases; unmatched bases: 8. The V gene's germline CDR1 is MDHEN and CDR2 SYDVKM. The CDR3 totals 14 residues. The CDR3 region has the DNA TGTGCCAGCAGTCCCCCGGGACAGGGGTCCGGCTACACCTTC. This translates into CASSPPGQGSGYTF.

This clone was found once. The chain carries TRBV11-3 and TRBJ2-3; unclear D gene. The germline V and J ends were trimmed by 0 bases and 6 bases, with 10 bases remaining between them. The germline V gene encodes CDR1 SGHNT and CDR2 YENEEA. The CDR3 totals 14 residues. The CDR3 DNA follows: TGTGCCAGCAGCTTAGATGTAGCCCCGGATACGCAGTATTTT. It translates to CASSLDVAPDTQYF.

The chain recombines TRBV18 with TRBJ1-1; possible D gene TRBD1, 6 bases. V gave up 6 bases and J gave up 3 bases, with 14 bases separating them. Germline CDR1 and CDR2: KGHSH and LQKENI. This CDR3 contains 14 residues. CDR3 sequence: CASSLQGGDTEAFF. The CDR3 nucleotides are TGTGCCAGCTCGCTACAGGGAGGGGACACTGAAGCTTTCTTT. Looking up the rest from reference TRBV18 and TRBJ1-1 gives the full variable domain: NAGVMQNPRHLVRRRGQEARLRCSPMKGHSHVYWYRQLPEEGLKFMVYLQKENIIDESGMPKERFSAEFPKEGPSILRIQQVVRGDSAAYFCASSLQGGDTEAFFGQGTRLTVV.

The chain recombines TRBV18 with TRBJ2-1; 7 nucleotides align to TRBD1. V lost 6 bases and J lost 5; bases outside the gene matches: 4. The CDR3 spans 13 residues. CDR1 is KGHSH and CDR2 is LQKENI in the germline V gene. CDR3 residues: CASSGTANNEQFF. In DNA, the CDR3 is TGTGCCAGCTCCGGGACAGCAAACAATGAGCAGTTCTTC.

The chain combines TRBV9 with TRBJ2-7; TRBD2 agrees at 8 bases. Germline V gives CDR1 SGDLS, CDR2 YYNGEE. V shed 0 bases, J shed 2 bases, and the junction held 4 bases outside the gene matches. CDR3 size: 15 residues. CDR3 in DNA: TGTGCCAGCAGCGTAGAACCAGCGGGGGCCTACGAGCAGTACTTC. Amino acid sequence: CASSVEPAGAYEQYF.

V is TRBV7-9 and J is TRBJ1-1, with 7 positions matching TRBD1. This CDR3 comprises 15 residues. The J segment lost 1 base and the V segment lost 7 bases, leaving 9 bases of the junction unmatched. In germline, CDR1 is SEHNR, CDR2 FQNEAQ (reference sequence). The CDR3 bases are TGTGCCAGCACCCCCTTCAGGGGGTCGAACACTGAAGCTTTCTTT. This translates into CASTPFRGSNTEAFF.

The chain combines TRBV7-2 with TRBJ2-2, with unresolved D. This CDR3 region has 16 residues. The V gene lost 5 bases and the J gene lost 3 bases, with 16 bases spanning the gap. CDR1 and CDR2 (germline): SGHTA, FQGNSA. Here the CDR3 reads CASSPSIDIYTGELFF. The CDR3 DNA sequence: TGTGCCAGCAGCCCTTCCATAGACATTTACACCGGGGAGCTGTTTTTT.

This chain connects TRBV24-1 to TRBJ1-2; 9 nucleotides align to TRBD1. Germline V CDR1 and CDR2: KGHDR, SFDVKD. This CDR3 comprises 17 residues. Losses at the gene ends were 2 bases for V and 4 bases for J; bases not matched to a gene: 10. The CDR3 DNA is TGTGCCACCAGTGATTGGGGGACAGGGACAGTTAGCTATGGCTACACCTTC. Residues: CATSDWGTGTVSYGYTF.

The J gene is TRBJ2-3, the V gene TRBV7-6; 14 bases are shared with TRBD2. The germline V gene has CDR1 SGHVS and CDR2 FNYEAQ. The CDR3 length is 17 residues. V lost 5 bases and J lost 3; bases outside the gene matches: 7. The CDR3 DNA reads as TGTGCCAGCAGCACCGGGACTAGCGGGGGTAGGACAGATACGCAGTATTTT. Protein: CASSTGTSGGRTDTQYF. Looking up the rest from reference TRBV7-6 and TRBJ2-3 gives the full variable domain: GAGVSQSPRYKVTKRGQDVALRCDPISGHVSLYWYRQALGQGPEFLTYFNYEAQQDKSGLPNDRFSAERPEGSISTLTIQRTEQRDSAMYRCASSTGTSGGRTDTQYFGPGTRLTVL.

This clone has just one count. J is TRBJ2-1 and V is TRBV3-1 (or the pseudogene TRBV3-2); D is perhaps TRBD2 (5 bases). The V gene's germline CDR1 is LGHDT and CDR2 YNNKEL (reference sequence). The V end lost 3 bases, the J end lost 6 bases, and 21 bases lay between the germline ends. The CDR3 has 17 amino acids. The CDR3 here is CASSHPGLTLTRNEQFF. The CDR3 DNA sequence: TGTGCCAGCAGCCACCCAGGACTCACACTCACCCGCAATGAGCAGTTCTTC.

This clone was found a few times. The DNA for the CDR3 is TGTGCCACCAACCAGCAGGGCGGTGCTAGTACCATATATTTT. This encodes CATNQQGGASTIYF. The chain is built from TRBV10-3 and TRBJ1-3, with D tentatively TRBD1 (5 bases). The CDR3 spans 14 residues. The V gene lost 10 bases and the J gene lost 10 bases, with 23 bases spanning the gap. Germline V gives CDR1 ENHRY, CDR2 SYGVKD.

In its sample, this clone was seen a few times. The chain is built from TRBV2 and TRBJ1-3; TRBD1 might be the D (5 bases). This CDR3 is built from 16 residues. Germline V gene sequence: CDR1 SNHLY, CDR2 FYNNEI. V shed 4 bases and J shed 3 bases, with 16 bases lying between them. The CDR3 DNA sequence: TGTGCCAGCAGTGGGCCCCAGGGAAGGGTTGGAAACACCATATATTTT. As protein: CASSGPQGRVGNTIYF.

V usage is TRBV28 and J usage is TRBJ2-2; 9 positions match TRBD2. The CDR3 length is 15 residues. V trimming: 5 bases; J trimming: 10 bases; junction bases outside the gene matches: 11. CDR1 and CDR2 from the germline V gene are MDHEN and SYDVKM. CDR3 loop: CASSGGPIAGAELFF. The CDR3 nucleotides read TGTGCCAGCAGTGGGGGGCCAATAGCGGGAGCGGAGCTGTTTTTT.

V and J are TRBV4-3 and TRBJ2-1; TRBD1 matches at 12 bases. This CDR3 is built from 19 residues. Germline lookup yields CDR1 LGHNA and CDR2 YSLEER. V gave up 0 bases and J gave up 3 bases; unmatched junction bases: 9. Here the CDR3 reads CASSQDRGQGALIYNEQFF. As DNA, the CDR3 is TGCGCCAGCAGCCAAGATAGGGGACAGGGGGCCCTGATCTACAATGAGCAGTTCTTC.

The gene calls are TRBV18 and TRBJ1-4, with 7 bases that match TRBD1. The CDR3 has 15 residues. V gave up 3 bases and J gave up 4 bases; unmatched junction bases: 5. Germline V gives CDR1 KGHSH, CDR2 LQKENI. The CDR3 DNA sequence: TGTGCCAGCTCACCTAGGGACAGAGTTAATGAAAAACTGTTTTTT. This codes for CASSPRDRVNEKLFF. The complete variable domain, with remaining parts taken from reference TRBV18 and TRBJ1-4, reads NAGVMQNPRHLVRRRGQEARLRCSPMKGHSHVYWYRQLPEEGLKFMVYLQKENIIDESGMPKERFSAEFPKEGPSILRIQQVVRGDSAAYFCASSPRDRVNEKLFFGSGTQLSVL.

J is TRBJ1-6 and V is TRBV5-6; 7 nucleotides match TRBD1. V shed 4 bases, J shed 0 bases, and the junction held 4 bases outside the gene matches. Germline CDR1 is SGHDT and CDR2 is YYEEEE. The length of the CDR3 is 16 residues. The CDR3 here is CASSPQGSSYNSPLHF. CDR3 in DNA: TGTGCCAGCAGCCCACAGGGGAGCTCCTATAATTCACCCCTCCACTTT.

This chain joins TRBV11-2 and TRBJ1-4, with TRBD1 matching 7 bases. V dropped 5 bases and J dropped 0; count of bases not matched to a gene: 6. CDR1 is SGHAT and CDR2 is FQNNGV in the germline V gene. The CDR3 totals 16 residues. The CDR3 is CASSVDRASTNEKLFF. The CDR3 DNA reads TGTGCCAGCAGCGTCGACAGGGCGTCAACTAATGAAAAACTGTTTTTT.

This CDR3 reads CASSLALAGGQETQYF. The CDR3 coding sequence is TGTGCCAGCAGCTTAGCTCTAGCGGGAGGGCAAGAGACCCAGTACTTC. The gene calls are TRBV7-7 and TRBJ2-5; the match to TRBD2 covers 12 bases. The V segment lost 0 bases and the J segment 2 bases; nucleotides outside the gene matches: 1. Germline CDR1 is SSHAT and CDR2 is FNYEAQ (reference sequence). CDR3 length: 16 amino acids.

The chain links TRBV28 to TRBJ2-2; D is undetermined. This CDR3 contains 12 residues. The V gene's germline CDR1 is MDHEN and CDR2 SYDVKM. The V gene lost 7 bases and the J gene lost 4 bases, with 7 bases spanning the gap. The CDR3 sequence is CASISSTGELFF. The CDR3 bases are TGTGCCAGCATTAGCAGCACCGGGGAGCTGTTTTTT.

This chain links TRBV7-9 with TRBJ2-6, with D maybe TRBD1 (6 bases). Per germline, CDR1 SEHNR and CDR2 FQNEAQ (reference sequence). V was shortened by 5 bases and J by 3 bases, with 17 bases between the two germline ends. The CDR3 is 17 amino acids. The CDR3 nucleotides are TGTGCCAGCAGCCAGGGGCGGCGGGCGCTTGGGGCCAACGTCCTGACTTTC. Translating gives CASSQGRRALGANVLTF.

V and J are TRBV14 and TRBJ1-2, with D hard to call. This CDR3 contains 13 residues. CDR1 and CDR2 from the germline V gene are SGHDN and FVKESK. Trimming left V 4 bases short and J 7 bases short, with 13 bases between. CDR3 DNA sequence: TGTGCCAGCAGCCTGGCGGGGATAGGTGGCTACACCTTC. It codes for CASSLAGIGGYTF.

The rearrangement uses TRBV7-9 and TRBJ1-4; D is undetermined. The CDR3 consists of 14 residues. Trimming removed 3 bases from V and 7 bases from J, with 12 bases in between. Looked up from germline, CDR1 is SEHNR and CDR2 is FQNEAQ (reference sequence). The CDR3 here is CASSFAGAGEKLFF. The CDR3 DNA is TGTGCCAGCAGCTTTGCGGGCGCGGGTGAAAAACTGTTTTTT.

The chain carries TRBV7-9 and TRBJ2-7, with 7 nucleotides matching TRBD2. Germline V gene lookup returns CDR1 SEHNR and CDR2 FQNEAQ (reference sequence). The CDR3 runs 12 residues. The V and J ends lost 5 bases and 5 bases, in that order; junction bases with no gene match: 3. CDR3 DNA: TGTGCCAGCAGCCAGACTAGCAACGAGCAGTACTTC. Translating it yields CASSQTSNEQYF.

V usage is TRBV9 and J usage is TRBJ2-5; weak D call: TRBD2 (5 bases). V gave up 0 bases and J gave up 1 base, with 7 bases separating them. CDR1 is SGDLS and CDR2 is YYNGEE in the germline V gene. The CDR3 sequence is 14 residues long. The CDR3 sequence: CASSVAGVQETQYF. DNA of the CDR3: TGTGCCAGCAGCGTAGCCGGGGTCCAAGAGACCCAGTACTTC.

The chain uses TRBV19 and TRBJ1-1, with D uncertain. The CDR3 is 17 amino acids. Germline V gene lookup returns CDR1 LNHDA and CDR2 SQIVND (reference sequence). V was trimmed by 4 bases and J by 1 base, leaving 19 bases between them. CDR3 bases: TGTGCCAGTAGTACCGGGGTGTGGCGGGGAGGGAACACTGAAGCTTTCTTT. It codes for CASSTGVWRGGNTEAFF.

The chain employs TRBV10-3 and TRBJ2-3; a weak D match, TRBD2 (6 bases). Trimming took 4 bases from V and 2 from J, leaving 19 bases between them. This CDR3 is 17 amino acids long. In germline, CDR1 is ENHRY, CDR2 SYGVKD. The CDR3 DNA is TGTGCCATCAGTGCCTCTGGGCAAACTAGCCACACAGATACGCAGTATTTT. As protein: CAISASGQTSHTDTQYF.

This rearrangement joins TRBV7-6 to TRBJ2-3; 13 bases line up with TRBD2. Germline trimming cut 1 base from V and 3 bases from J; bases unmatched to any gene: 4. The CDR3 spans 17 residues. Germline values: CDR1 SGHVS, CDR2 FNYEAQ. The CDR3 DNA is TGTGCCAGCAGCTTAGGACTAGCGGGGGGTGGTACAGATACGCAGTATTTT. Amino acids: CASSLGLAGGGTDTQYF.

The chain combines TRBV5-5 with TRBJ2-3, with TRBD2 as a possible D gene (7 bases). Deletions cut 0 bases from V and 2 bases from J, with 19 bases between. Germline V gene sequence: CDR1 SGHKS, CDR2 YYEKEE (reference sequence). CDR3 length: 18 residues. DNA for the CDR3: TGTGCCAGCAGCTTGGTTCCGTTACGGGGGGCTCCCACAGATACGCAGTATTTT. This translates into CASSLVPLRGAPTDTQYF. Full variable domain (missing parts from reference TRBV5-5 and TRBJ2-3): DAGVTQSPTHLIKTRGQQVTLRCSPISGHKSVSWYQQVLGQGPQFIFQYYEKEERGRGNFPDRFSARQFPNYSSELNVNALLLGDSALYLCASSLVPLRGAPTDTQYFGPGTRLTVL.